The source of this T cell receptor (beta chain) is a study of cytomegalovirus exposure and HLA in healthy donors. PCR primers comprised 60 Vbeta and 13 Jbeta primers. The protocol was immunoSEQ multiplex PCR, while the TCRdb copy is restricted to in-frame clones and leaves out a portion. The sample consists of roughly 150,000 clones, around 86% of them appearing once. The CDR3 length is 12 residues. Germline loops: CDR1 MDHEN, CDR2 SYDVKM. Trimming removed 4 bases from V and 11 bases from J, with 14 bases in between. The sample consisted of PBMCs. V usage is TRBV28 and J usage is TRBJ1-1; D not certain. The source of this sequence is a man between 45 and 60 years old in good health and CMV-seropositive. The CDR3 DNA is TGTGCCAGCAGTTACCTCCGGGAGCGGGCTTTCTTT. Protein product: CASSYLRERAFF.